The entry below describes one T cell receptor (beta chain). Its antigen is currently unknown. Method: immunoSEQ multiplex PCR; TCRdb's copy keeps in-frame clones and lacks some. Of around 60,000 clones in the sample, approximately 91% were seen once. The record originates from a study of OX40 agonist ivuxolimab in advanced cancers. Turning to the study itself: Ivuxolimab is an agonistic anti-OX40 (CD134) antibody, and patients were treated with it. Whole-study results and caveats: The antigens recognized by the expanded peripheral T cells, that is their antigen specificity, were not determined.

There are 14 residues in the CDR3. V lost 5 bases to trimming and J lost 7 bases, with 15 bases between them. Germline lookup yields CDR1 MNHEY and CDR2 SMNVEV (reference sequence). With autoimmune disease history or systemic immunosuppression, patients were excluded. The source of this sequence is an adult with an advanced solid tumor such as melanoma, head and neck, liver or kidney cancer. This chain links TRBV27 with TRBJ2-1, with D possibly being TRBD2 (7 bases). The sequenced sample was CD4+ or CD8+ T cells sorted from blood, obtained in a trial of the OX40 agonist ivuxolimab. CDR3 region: CASSARGGGNEQFF. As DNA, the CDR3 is TGTGCCAGCAGTGCCAGGGGAGGGGGTAATGAGCAGTTCTTC.